In its sample, the clone carrying this T cell receptor beta chain was seen a few times. Its antigen is still unknown. This sample stems from a study of T cells in localized non-small cell lung cancer. Sequencing was performed with immunoSEQ multiplex PCR; in TCRdb, only in-frame clones are kept and a portion is missing. The sample lists about 2,600 clones, roughly 20% seen once, with approximately 11% in the top ten. V was pared by 2 bases and J by 6 bases, with 3 bases of the junction left unmatched. This CDR3 comprises 14 residues. The germline V gene encodes CDR1 SGHRS and CDR2 YFSETQ. Broader study findings: Heterogeneity stays possible, as sequencing covered only one tumor region. Higher adjacent-lung clonality was associated with shorter survival.

Lacking atypia, the adjacent lung had been sampled at least 2 cm away from the tumor margin. The gene calls are TRBV5-1 and TRBJ2-3; 10 nucleotides agree with TRBD2. The sequence was collected from a woman between 35 and 70 years old with stage I lung adenocarcinoma. Sequenced material: normal lung tissue next to the tumor, taken before any cancer treatment. This chain's CDR3 is CASSFTSGVDTQYF. The CDR3 coding sequence is TGCGCCAGCAGCTTTACTAGCGGGGTCGATACGCAGTATTTT.